This is a list of T cell receptor beta chains from one sample in a study of CD4 T cells in relation to SARS-CoV-2 and coronaviruses. For these receptors, no antigen is known. Clones were read by immunoSEQ multiplex PCR, and TCRdb kept only the in-frame ones, dropping some. This table has about 21,000 clones, about 66% appearing once. Sequencing was done on a sample of CD4+ T cells from PBMCs, cultured in vitro. All receptors come from a human donor in good health. The CDR3 runs from the conserved cysteine through the conserved F or W. The D gene is left open where the match is weak. Some rows mark clone size as missing; the rest say once, few, many or name a class of expanded clone.

clone_size,d_call,v_call,j_call,cdr3_aa,cdr3_nt
NA,NA,TRBV10-3,TRBJ2-2,CAIRGGNTGELFF,TGTGCCATCCGCGGAGGAAACACCGGGGAGCTGTTTTTT
NA,NA,TRBV5-1,TRBJ1-2,CASSLSPNYGYTF,TGCGCCAGCAGCTTGAGCCCTAACTATGGCTACACCTTC
NA,NA,TRBV18,TRBJ1-1,CASSPLWGGGNTEAFF,TGTGCCAGCTCCCCTCTCTGGGGGGGAGGGAACACTGAAGCTTTCTTT
few,NA,TRBV7-9,TRBJ1-5,CASSPGAASNQPQHF,TGTGCCAGCAGCCCCGGGGCAGCTAGCAATCAGCCCCAGCATTTT
NA,NA,TRBV19,TRBJ1-6,CASSVQGSSYNSPLHF,TGTGCCAGTAGTGTACAGGGAAGCTCCTATAATTCACCCCTCCACTTT
NA,TRBD2,TRBV3-1/TRBV3-2,TRBJ2-7,CASSRAEAGALHEQYF,TGTGCCAGCAGCCGAGCGGAAGCGGGAGCTCTCCACGAGCAGTACTTC
NA,NA,TRBV5-5,TRBJ1-4,CASSFGGKLFF,TGTGCCAGCAGCTTCGGGGGAAAACTGTTTTTT
NA,NA,TRBV19,TRBJ2-3,CASSFRRGTDTQYF,TGTGCCAGTAGTTTCAGGCGAGGCACAGATACGCAGTATTTT
once,NA,TRBV5-1,TRBJ2-1,CASSLDISSYNEQFF,TGCGCCAGCAGCCTCGACATCAGCTCCTACAATGAGCAGTTCTTC
NA,TRBD1,TRBV4-3,TRBJ2-7,CASSQEWQGAREQYF,TGCGCCAGCAGCCAAGAGTGGCAGGGGGCGCGGGAGCAGTACTTC
few,NA,TRBV11-2,TRBJ1-1,CASSLVAGNTEAFF,TGTGCCAGCAGCTTAGTTGCAGGGAACACTGAAGCTTTCTTT
NA,NA,TRBV30,TRBJ2-5,CAWSGRVRETQYF,TGTGCCTGGAGTGGCAGGGTGCGAGAGACCCAGTACTTC
NA,TRBD1,TRBV6-6,TRBJ2-7,CASTDDREGEQYF,TGTGCCAGCACCGACGACAGGGAAGGAGAGCAGTACTTC
NA,NA,TRBV4-1,TRBJ2-7,CASSQIIGFDEQYF,TGCGCCAGCAGCCAGATCATAGGGTTCGACGAGCAGTACTTC
NA,NA,TRBV19,TRBJ2-1,CASSTGREQFF,TGTGCCAGTAGTACGGGGCGTGAGCAGTTCTTC
NA,TRBD1,TRBV19,TRBJ2-7,CASSRGDSRHEQYF,TGTGCCAGTAGTCGTGGGGACAGCCGACACGAGCAGTACTTC
few,NA,TRBV3-1/TRBV3-2,TRBJ2-7,CASSLGGFAYEQYF,TGTGCCAGCAGCCTTGGGGGGTTCGCCTACGAGCAGTACTTC
few,NA,TRBV11-2,TRBJ2-7,CASSLDRVSEQYF,TGTGCCAGCAGCTTAGACCGGGTCTCGGAGCAGTACTTC
NA,TRBD1,TRBV5-5,TRBJ1-1,CASSSQGAVNTEAFF,TGTGCCAGCAGCTCGCAGGGGGCCGTGAACACTGAAGCTTTCTTT
NA,TRBD1,TRBV6-6,TRBJ2-1,CASSFGQGTPYNEQFF,TGTGCCAGCAGTTTTGGACAGGGAACCCCATACAATGAGCAGTTCTTC
NA,TRBD1,TRBV3-1/TRBV3-2,TRBJ1-1,CASSPARQGVTNTEAFF,TGTGCCAGCAGCCCAGCCCGACAGGGGGTTACTAACACTGAAGCTTTCTTT
few,NA,TRBV4-1,TRBJ1-5,CASSQMGMSNQPQHF,TGCGCCAGCAGCCAAATGGGGATGAGCAATCAGCCCCAGCATTTT
few,TRBD2,TRBV6-2/TRBV6-3,TRBJ2-1,CASSYRLTSGRPQEQFF,TGTGCCAGCAGTTACCGACTGACTAGCGGGAGGCCCCAGGAGCAGTTCTTC
NA,TRBD2,TRBV5-6,TRBJ2-2,CASSYGGTSTGELFF,TGTGCCAGCAGCTACGGGGGGACTAGCACCGGGGAGCTGTTTTTT
NA,NA,TRBV10-3,TRBJ2-3,CAISAGLATDTQYF,TGTGCCATCAGTGCGGGACTTGCCACAGATACGCAGTATTTT
NA,TRBD2,TRBV19,TRBJ2-7,CASASLGGTYEQYF,TGTGCCAGTGCCTCTCTCGGGGGGACCTACGAGCAGTACTTC
NA,TRBD1,TRBV11-3,TRBJ1-2,CASSLDLGQGPYYGYTF,TGTGCCAGCAGCTTAGATCTGGGACAGGGGCCCTACTATGGCTACACCTTC
NA,NA,TRBV11-2,TRBJ2-3,CASSITDTQYF,TGTGCCAGCAGCATTACAGATACGCAGTATTTT